The rows below give T cell receptor beta chains drawn from one sample of a study of beta chain features in type 1 diabetes. Only in-frame clones appear in the TCRdb table, and some are missing; sequencing was by immunoSEQ multiplex PCR. The sample lists around 240,000 clones, 9.6% seen once, with about 0.037% in the top ten. The sample comprised naive CD4+ T cells from blood. The receptor set was obtained from a woman between 18 and 30 years old in good health. Each CDR3 is given with its conserved first and last residue. The D gene is left open where the match is weak. Clone size is given for some rows only: seen once, a few or many times, or a class if the clone is expanded.

d_call	clone_size	v_call	j_call	cdr3_aa	cdr3_nt
NA	many	TRBV23-1	TRBJ1-5	CASSHRRRDDEDF	TGCGCCAGCAGTCACCGTCGGAGGGACGATGAGGATTTT
TRBD1	NA	TRBV9	TRBJ2-1	CASSTRKGGTGRYNEQFF	TGTGCCAGCAGCACCCGGAAGGGGGGGACAGGGAGATACAATGAGCAGTTCTTC
TRBD1	NA	TRBV5-4	TRBJ2-5	CASSLGVGRGSQETQYF	TGTGCCAGCAGCTTAGGGGTGGGCAGGGGGTCCCAAGAGACCCAGTACTTC
NA	NA	TRBV7-3	TRBJ2-3	CASSLTRDTDTQYF	TGTGCCAGCAGCTTAACACGGGACACAGATACGCAGTATTTT
NA	few	TRBV4-1	TRBJ2-1	CASSQVGRSSYNEQFF	TGCGCCAGCAGCCAAGTTGGTCGGAGCTCCTACAATGAGCAGTTCTTC
TRBD1	few	TRBV10-1	TRBJ2-5	CASSMDRGYQETQYF	TGCGCCAGCAGTATGGACAGGGGATACCAAGAGACCCAGTACTTC
NA	few	TRBV30	TRBJ1-1	CAWSGGLSTEAFF	TGTGCCTGGAGCGGAGGATTATCCACTGAAGCTTTCTTT
NA	few	TRBV30	TRBJ1-2	CAWRLEGAVYGYTF	TGTGCCTGGAGACTTGAGGGCGCGGTCTATGGCTACACCTTC
NA	few	TRBV10-1	TRBJ2-3	CASSSRDTQYF	TGCGCCAGCAGTAGCAGGGATACGCAGTATTTT
TRBD1	NA	TRBV25-1	TRBJ1-3	CASAITGAGNTIYF	TGTGCCAGCGCAATAACAGGGGCTGGAAACACCATATATTTT
TRBD2	few	TRBV19	TRBJ2-4	CASSIPSSAGGILAKNIQYF	TGTGCCAGTAGTATACCCTCGTCCGCGGGAGGGATACTAGCCAAAAACATTCAGTACTTC
NA	NA	TRBV19	TRBJ1-1	CASSMGHRNTEAFF	TGTGCCAGTAGTATGGGACACCGGAACACTGAAGCTTTCTTT
NA	many	TRBV14	TRBJ2-4	CASSLMLPRGNIQYF	TGTGCCAGCAGCCTTATGCTGCCTCGGGGAAACATTCAGTACTTC
TRBD1	NA	TRBV6-1	TRBJ2-1	CASSSRDRASNEQFF	TGTGCCAGCTCATCCCGGGACAGGGCGAGCAATGAGCAGTTCTTC
TRBD1	few	TRBV13	TRBJ1-4	CASSQQDRGEKLFF	TGTGCCAGCAGCCAGCAGGACAGGGGCGAAAAACTGTTTTTT
TRBD2	few	TRBV29-1	TRBJ2-1	CSVILAGGPRNEQFF	TGCAGCGTTATACTAGCGGGAGGGCCGAGAAATGAGCAGTTCTTC
TRBD1	NA	TRBV4-1	TRBJ1-1	CASSPLGQGISEAFF	TGCGCCAGCAGCCCCTTAGGACAGGGCATCTCTGAAGCTTTCTTT
NA	few	TRBV29-1	TRBJ1-2	CSGRHGDDGYTF	TGCAGCGGTAGACACGGCGACGATGGCTACACCTTC
NA	NA	TRBV29-1	TRBJ1-3	CSVAVSPSSGNTIYF	TGCAGCGTTGCTGTCAGTCCTAGCTCTGGAAACACCATATATTTT
NA	NA	TRBV11-2	TRBJ1-2	CASSLDRQVDYTF	TGTGCCAGCAGCTTAGACCGACAGGTCGACTACACCTTC
NA	NA	TRBV11-2	TRBJ2-7	CASSFRTFFEQYF	TGTGCCAGCAGCTTCAGGACTTTTTTCGAGCAGTACTTC
NA	NA	TRBV5-1	TRBJ2-2	CASSVGSGTGELFF	TGCGCCAGCAGCGTGGGTAGCGGAACCGGGGAGCTGTTTTTT
NA	few	TRBV5-1	TRBJ2-3	CASSLSSGDTDTQYF	TGCGCCAGCAGCTTGAGTTCCGGGGACACAGATACGCAGTATTTT
TRBD1	few	TRBV5-1	TRBJ1-2	CASSSGQGDYGYTF	TGCGCCAGCAGCTCAGGACAGGGAGACTATGGCTACACCTTC
NA	NA	TRBV6-5	TRBJ1-2	CASSPRGYGYTF	TGTGCCAGCAGTCCTAGGGGGTATGGCTACACCTTC
NA	once	TRBV18	TRBJ1-1	CASSATTGYGNMNTEAFF	TGTGCCAGCTCAGCAACAACAGGGTACGGGAACATGAACACTGAAGCTTTCTTT
TRBD1	NA	TRBV7-2	TRBJ1-1	CASTRGQVNTEAFF	TGTGCCAGCACCAGGGGACAGGTAAACACTGAAGCTTTCTTT
TRBD1	NA	TRBV6-5	TRBJ2-7	CASSYSGQGYEQYF	TGTGCCAGCAGTTACTCGGGACAGGGTTACGAGCAGTACTTC
NA	few	TRBV18	TRBJ1-1	CASSPLDSLNTEAFF	TGTGCCAGCTCACCGCTGGACAGTTTGAACACTGAAGCTTTCTTT
TRBD1	NA	TRBV11-1	TRBJ1-2	CASSLGGTDGYTF	TGTGCCAGCAGCTTAGGTGGGACAGATGGCTACACCTTC
TRBD1	few	TRBV19	TRBJ2-1	CASSIARGRVRNEQFF	TGTGCCAGTAGTATAGCCAGGGGGCGAGTAAGGAATGAGCAGTTCTTC
TRBD1	NA	TRBV5-1	TRBJ2-3	CASSYGQELTDTQYF	TGCGCCAGCAGCTACGGACAGGAGCTCACAGATACGCAGTATTTT
TRBD1	few	TRBV7-9	TRBJ2-2	CASSLQGAFTGELFF	TGTGCCAGCAGCTTACAGGGGGCCTTTACCGGGGAGCTGTTTTTT
NA	NA	TRBV4-1	TRBJ2-5	CASSQVGGAQYF	TGCGCCAGCAGCCAAGTCGGAGGGGCGCAGTACTTC
NA	few	TRBV18	TRBJ1-3	CASSPAVAGLGNTIYF	TGTGCCAGCTCACCCGCCGTAGCAGGGCTCGGAAACACCATATATTTT
TRBD1	NA	TRBV7-9	TRBJ1-1	CASSLQGAVGTEAFF	TGTGCCAGCAGCTTACAGGGGGCCGTCGGCACTGAAGCTTTCTTT
TRBD1	NA	TRBV27	TRBJ1-2	CASSLYRGSGYTF	TGTGCCAGCAGTTTATACAGGGGCTCTGGCTACACCTTC
NA	NA	TRBV21-1	TRBJ2-5	CASSSTRESQETQYF	TGTGCCAGCAGCTCGACGCGGGAGTCCCAAGAGACCCAGTACTTC
NA	few	TRBV30	TRBJ1-5	CAWSREGRQPQHF	TGTGCCTGGAGTAGGGAGGGACGACAGCCCCAGCATTTT
NA	few	TRBV6-5	TRBJ1-5	CASSYGGVNQPQHF	TGTGCCAGCAGTTACGGGGGCGTCAATCAGCCCCAGCATTTT
NA	NA	TRBV11-2	TRBJ2-5	CASSPTRQETQYF	TGTGCCAGCAGCCCGACGAGGCAAGAGACCCAGTACTTC
NA	NA	TRBV14	TRBJ2-5	CASSQEGVRGETQYF	TGTGCCAGCAGCCAAGAAGGGGTTAGGGGAGAGACCCAGTACTTC
NA	NA	TRBV7-9	TRBJ2-1	CASSKYPGDNEQFF	TGTGCCAGCAGTAAATACCCAGGTGACAATGAGCAGTTCTTC
TRBD2	few	TRBV9	TRBJ2-7	CASSNPGLPYEQYF	TGTGCCAGCAGCAACCCGGGACTACCCTACGAGCAGTACTTC
NA	few	TRBV6-6	TRBJ1-2	CASSYSDATASGGYTF	TGTGCCAGCAGTTACTCGGATGCGACAGCAAGTGGGGGCTACACCTTC
NA	few	TRBV6-1	TRBJ1-5	CASSPEASAQHF	TGTGCCAGCAGTCCCGAAGCCTCGGCCCAGCATTTT
NA	few	TRBV2	TRBJ1-6	CASSEQANSPLHF	TGTGCCAGCAGTGAACAGGCGAATTCACCCCTCCACTTT